What follows are 18 T cell receptor beta chains derived from one specimen sequenced in a study of cytomegalovirus exposure and HLA in healthy donors. TCRdb's table, derived via immunoSEQ multiplex PCR, lists solely in-frame clones and lacks some. Of 150,000 or so clones in the sample, around nine tenths were seen once. Sequencing was done on a sample of PBMCs. The receptors originated from a woman aged 30 to 39 in good health and CMV-seronegative.

This clone was found a few times. The V and J genes are TRBV11-2 and TRBJ1-1; D unclear. The CDR3 length is 16 residues. From germline, CDR1 is SGHAT and CDR2 FQNNGV. The V and J ends lost 0 bases and 5 bases respectively, with 16 bases between them. CDR3: CASSLEFGKRRTEAFF. CDR3 DNA sequence: TGTGCCAGCAGCTTAGAATTTGGGAAACGGAGGACTGAAGCTTTCTTT.

The rearrangement joins TRBV6-4 to TRBJ1-1, with TRBD1 matching 9 bases. The CDR3 has 13 amino acids. CDR1 and CDR2 (germline): MRHNA, SNTAGT. J gave up 4 bases and V 5 bases, and 2 bases lay outside the gene matches. The CDR3 loop reads CASSSTGGTEAFF. The CDR3 DNA is TGTGCCAGCAGTTCGACAGGGGGCACTGAAGCTTTCTTT.

The genes are TRBV20-1 and TRBJ2-5; 7 bases map to TRBD2. The CDR3 covers 11 residues. Per the germline V gene, CDR1 is DFQATT and CDR2 is SNEGSKA (reference sequence). Trimming took 8 bases from V and 3 from J; bases not matched to a gene: 3. CDR3 sequence: CSPRGEETQYF. CDR3 in DNA: TGCAGTCCTCGGGGGGAAGAGACCCAGTACTTC.

This chain connects TRBV7-2 to TRBJ2-7; D possibly corresponds to TRBD1 (6 bases). The germline gives CDR1 SGHTA, CDR2 FQGNSA. The CDR3 spans 18 residues. Deletions cut 8 bases from V and 10 bases from J, with 36 bases between. The CDR3 bases are TGTGCCAGCCAATCTGACTTTGGGGCCGCCTCCACCTACAGGGTTCAGTACTTC. This codes for CASQSDFGAASTYRVQYF.

The chain combines TRBV14 with TRBJ2-5, with 7 bases that match TRBD1. Germline V gene sequence: CDR1 SGHDN, CDR2 FVKESK. CDR3 length: 14 residues. V shed 1 base, J shed 4 bases, and the junction held 3 bases outside the gene matches. Here the CDR3 reads CASSQGGGLETQYF. The CDR3, as DNA: TGTGCCAGCAGCCAAGGAGGGGGCCTAGAGACCCAGTACTTC.

This rearrangement joins TRBV27 to TRBJ2-7, with D possibly being TRBD2 (7 bases). CDR1 is MNHEY, CDR2 SMNVEV, per germline (reference sequence). The CDR3 is made up of 15 amino acids. V gave up 1 base and J gave up 4 bases, with 14 bases separating them. The CDR3 here is CASSLWGGAGYEQYF. CDR3 nucleotide sequence: TGTGCCAGCAGTTTATGGGGGGGCGCGGGGTACGAGCAGTACTTC.

The chain has TRBV6-1 and TRBJ2-6; 10 bases are a match to TRBD2. CDR1 MNHNS and CDR2 SASEGT come from the germline V gene. The CDR3 length is 19 residues. J was trimmed by 2 bases and V by 2 bases; bases with no gene match: 9. The CDR3, as DNA: TGTGCCAGCAGTGAATCACTAGCGGGACATGCAGCTGGGGCCAACGTCCTGACTTTC. Protein: CASSESLAGHAAGANVLTF.

Here the CDR3 reads CASSLAGLAGAVGDTQYF. CDR3 sequence (DNA): TGCGCCAGCAGCTTGGCCGGGCTAGCGGGGGCCGTAGGTGATACGCAGTATTTT. The genes are TRBV5-1 and TRBJ2-3, with TRBD2 identical over 10 bases. The CDR3 runs to 18 residues. Germline assignment: CDR1 SGHRS and CDR2 YFSETQ. Trimming at V came to 0 bases and at J to 6 bases, leaving 13 bases not matched to a gene. The whole variable domain, filled in from reference TRBV5-1 and TRBJ2-3, reads KAGVTQTPRYLIKTRGQQVTLSCSPISGHRSVSWYQQTPGQGLQFLFEYFSETQRNKGNFPGRFSGRQFSNSRSEMNVSTLELGDSALYLCASSLAGLAGAVGDTQYFGPGTRLTVL.

This sequence joins TRBV7-6 and TRBJ1-4; the D is unclear. The CDR3 is 16 amino acids. Trimming took off 2 bases at V and 0 bases at J, with 10 bases between the two ends. Germline V lookup: CDR1 SGHVS, CDR2 FNYEAQ. CDR3 nucleotides: TGTGCCAGCAGCTTAATCGGCGGGACAACTAATGAAAAACTGTTTTTT. Amino acids: CASSLIGGTTNEKLFF.

This rearrangement joins TRBV9 to TRBJ2-5; 7 bases are a match to TRBD2. Germline lookup yields CDR1 SGDLS and CDR2 YYNGEE. V lost 0 bases and J lost 4; bases outside the gene matches: 3. This CDR3 region has 14 residues. The CDR3 DNA sequence: TGTGCCAGCAGCGTAGGGGGGGGAGGAGAGACCCAGTACTTC. It codes for CASSVGGGGETQYF.

This chain joins TRBV6-6 and TRBJ2-1; 12 bases are shared with TRBD1. The CDR3 has 14 residues. Germline values: CDR1 MNHNY, CDR2 SVGAGI (reference sequence). V was clipped by 5 bases and J by 13 bases; unmatched bases: 9. The CDR3 spells CASSAGTGGPGQFF. The CDR3 region has the DNA TGTGCCAGCAGTGCCGGGACAGGGGGCCCAGGACAGTTCTTC.

This clone has only a few counts. The chain recombines TRBV30 with TRBJ1-3; no clear D. CDR3 size: 11 residues. V was cut by 4 bases and J by 10 bases, with 11 bases left in between. Germline-derived CDR1 and CDR2 are GTSNPN and SVGIG (reference sequence). CDR3 coding DNA: TGTGCCTGGAAACTCGCGGGAACCATATATTTT. Translating gives CAWKLAGTIYF.

The genes are TRBV4-2 and TRBJ1-1; D is possibly TRBD1 (5 bases). This CDR3 has 16 residues. Germline V gene sequence: CDR1 LGHNA, CDR2 YNFKEQ. The germline V and J ends were trimmed by 0 bases and 6 bases, with 17 bases remaining between them. CDR3 loop: CASSQDWEGLGAEAFF. The CDR3 nucleotides are TGTGCCAGCAGCCAAGATTGGGAGGGGCTAGGCGCTGAAGCTTTCTTT.

V usage is TRBV18 and J usage is TRBJ1-2; D perhaps matches TRBD1 (6 bases). CDR3 length: 17 residues. Germline values: CDR1 KGHSH, CDR2 LQKENI. V lost 3 bases and J lost 4, with 21 bases in between. This chain's CDR3 is CASSPYATTGQGYGYTF. For the CDR3, the DNA is TGTGCCAGCTCACCCTACGCTACGACAGGCCAGGGCTATGGCTACACCTTC.

The chain joins TRBV27 to TRBJ2-7; 9 bases are shared with TRBD1. V lost 6 bases, J lost 5 bases, and 11 bases stayed unmatched. The CDR3 has 15 residues. Germline V gene lookup returns CDR1 MNHEY and CDR2 SMNVEV (reference sequence). The CDR3 DNA reads as TGTGCCAGCAGCTCACTCGGACAGGGGATTGACGAGCAGTACTTC. Translating gives CASSSLGQGIDEQYF.

V usage is TRBV7-9 and J usage is TRBJ2-7; 7 bases are shared with TRBD2. With V trimmed by 4 bases and J by 5 bases, 5 bases remained unmatched. The CDR3 runs to 13 residues. Germline CDR1 reads SEHNR; CDR2 reads FQNEAQ (reference sequence). The CDR3 is CASSSREGHEQYF. The CDR3 nucleotides are TGTGCCAGCAGCTCCAGGGAGGGGCACGAGCAGTACTTC.

The V gene is TRBV6-5, the J gene TRBJ1-2; D might be TRBD1 (5 bases). The V gene's germline CDR1 is MNHEY and CDR2 SVGAGI. V was clipped by 0 bases and J by 1 base, with 12 bases between them. This CDR3 has 16 residues. CDR3 in amino acids: CASSYSNDRNNYGYTF. The CDR3 DNA sequence: TGTGCCAGCAGTTACTCAAACGACAGAAATAACTATGGCTACACCTTC.

The chain is built from TRBV7-9 and TRBJ2-2, with D perhaps given as TRBD1 or TRBD2 (5 bases each). The V gene lost 8 bases and the J gene lost 3 bases, with 25 bases spanning the gap. The V gene's germline CDR1 is SEHNR and CDR2 FQNEAQ (reference sequence). The CDR3 contains 18 residues. CDR3 nucleotides: TGTGCCAGCGGCCTAGGGGTGGGGTCGCCGAGGGACACCGGGGAGCTGTTTTTT. This translates into CASGLGVGSPRDTGELFF.